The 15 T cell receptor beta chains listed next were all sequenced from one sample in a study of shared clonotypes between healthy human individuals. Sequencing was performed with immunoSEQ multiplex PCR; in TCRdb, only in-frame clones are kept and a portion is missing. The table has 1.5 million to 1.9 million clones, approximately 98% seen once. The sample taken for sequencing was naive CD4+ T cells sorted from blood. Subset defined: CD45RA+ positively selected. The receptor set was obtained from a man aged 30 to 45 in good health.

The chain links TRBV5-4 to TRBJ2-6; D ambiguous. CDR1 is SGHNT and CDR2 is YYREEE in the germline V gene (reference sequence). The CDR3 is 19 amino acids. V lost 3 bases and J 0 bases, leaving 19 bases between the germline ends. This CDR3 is CASSSKVGSKSSGANVLTF. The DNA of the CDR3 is TGTGCCAGCAGCTCCAAGGTTGGCAGCAAAAGCTCTGGGGCCAACGTCCTGACTTTC.

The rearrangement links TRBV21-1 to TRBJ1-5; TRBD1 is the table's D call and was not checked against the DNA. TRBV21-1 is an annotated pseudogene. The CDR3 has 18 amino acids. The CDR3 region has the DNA TGTGCCAGGGGCCAGAAAGGGGACAGGGTACGAAGCAATCAGCCCCAGCATTTT. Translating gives CARGQKGDRVRSNQPQHF.

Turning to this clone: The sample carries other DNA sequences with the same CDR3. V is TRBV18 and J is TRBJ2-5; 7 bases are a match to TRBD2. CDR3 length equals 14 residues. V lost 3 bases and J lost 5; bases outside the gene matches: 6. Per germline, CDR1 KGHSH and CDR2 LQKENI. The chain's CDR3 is CASSPLAGEETQYF. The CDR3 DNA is TGTGCCAGCTCACCGCTGGCGGGAGAGGAGACCCAGTACTTC.

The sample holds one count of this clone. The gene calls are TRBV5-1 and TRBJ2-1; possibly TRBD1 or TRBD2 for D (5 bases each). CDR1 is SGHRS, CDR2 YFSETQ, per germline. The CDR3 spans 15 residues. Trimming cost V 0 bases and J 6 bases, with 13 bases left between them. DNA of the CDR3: TGCGCCAGCAGCTTGGATACCGGGACCTCCAATGAGCAGTTCTTC. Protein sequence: CASSLDTGTSNEQFF.

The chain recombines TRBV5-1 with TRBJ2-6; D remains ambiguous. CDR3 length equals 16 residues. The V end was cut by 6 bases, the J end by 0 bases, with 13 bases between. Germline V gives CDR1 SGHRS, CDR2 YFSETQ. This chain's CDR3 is CASKKEVSSGANVLTF. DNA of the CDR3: TGCGCCAGCAAAAAGGAAGTTAGCTCTGGGGCCAACGTCCTGACTTTC.

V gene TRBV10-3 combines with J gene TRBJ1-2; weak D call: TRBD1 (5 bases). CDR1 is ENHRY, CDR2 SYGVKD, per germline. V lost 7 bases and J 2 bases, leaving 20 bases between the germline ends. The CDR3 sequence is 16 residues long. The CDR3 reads CAINDRLARVNYGYTF. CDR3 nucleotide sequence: TGTGCCATCAACGACCGGTTGGCCAGGGTGAACTATGGCTACACCTTC.

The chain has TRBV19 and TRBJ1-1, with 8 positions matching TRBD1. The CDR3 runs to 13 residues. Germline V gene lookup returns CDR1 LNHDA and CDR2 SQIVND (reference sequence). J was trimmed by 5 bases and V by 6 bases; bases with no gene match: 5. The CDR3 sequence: CASSQGAGTEAFF. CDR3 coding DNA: TGTGCCAGTAGCCAGGGGGCTGGAACTGAAGCTTTCTTT. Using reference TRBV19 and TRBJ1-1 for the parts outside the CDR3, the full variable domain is DGGITQSPKYLFRKEGQNVTLSCEQNLNHDAMYWYRQDPGQGLRLIYYSQIVNDFQKGDIAEGYSVSREKKESFPLTVTSAQKNPTAFYLCASSQGAGTEAFFGQGTRLTVV.

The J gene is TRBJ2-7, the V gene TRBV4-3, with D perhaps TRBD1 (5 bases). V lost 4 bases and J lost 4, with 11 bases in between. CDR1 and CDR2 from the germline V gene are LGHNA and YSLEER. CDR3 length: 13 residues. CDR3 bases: TGCGCCAGCAGCCGGACAAGAGGATACGAGCAGTACTTC. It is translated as CASSRTRGYEQYF.

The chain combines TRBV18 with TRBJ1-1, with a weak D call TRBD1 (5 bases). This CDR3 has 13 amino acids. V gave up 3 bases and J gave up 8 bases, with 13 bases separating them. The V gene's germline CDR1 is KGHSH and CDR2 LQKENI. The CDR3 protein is CASSPSRDYEAFF. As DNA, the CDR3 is TGTGCCAGCTCACCGTCCCGGGACTACGAAGCTTTCTTT. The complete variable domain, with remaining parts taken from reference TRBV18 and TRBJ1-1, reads NAGVMQNPRHLVRRRGQEARLRCSPMKGHSHVYWYRQLPEEGLKFMVYLQKENIIDESGMPKERFSAEFPKEGPSILRIQQVVRGDSAAYFCASSPSRDYEAFFGQGTRLTVV.

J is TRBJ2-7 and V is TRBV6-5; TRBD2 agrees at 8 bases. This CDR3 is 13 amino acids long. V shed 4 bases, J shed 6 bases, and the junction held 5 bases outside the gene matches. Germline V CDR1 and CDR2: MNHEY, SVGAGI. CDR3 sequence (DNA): TGTGCCAGCAGTTGGAGGCTAGCGGGCGAGCAGTACTTC. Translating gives CASSWRLAGEQYF.

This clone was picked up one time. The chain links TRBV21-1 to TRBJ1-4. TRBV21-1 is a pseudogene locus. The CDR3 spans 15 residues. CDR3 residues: CASSKGLAGSEKLFF. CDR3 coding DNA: TGTGCCAGCAGCAAAGGTCTAGCCGGGAGCGAAAAACTGTTTTTT.

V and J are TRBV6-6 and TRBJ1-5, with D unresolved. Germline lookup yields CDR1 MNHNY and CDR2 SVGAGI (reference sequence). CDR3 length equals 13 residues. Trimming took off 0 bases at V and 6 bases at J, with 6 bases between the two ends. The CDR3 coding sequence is TGTGCCAGCAGTTACTCAATAGGTCAGCCCCAGCATTTT. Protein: CASSYSIGQPQHF.

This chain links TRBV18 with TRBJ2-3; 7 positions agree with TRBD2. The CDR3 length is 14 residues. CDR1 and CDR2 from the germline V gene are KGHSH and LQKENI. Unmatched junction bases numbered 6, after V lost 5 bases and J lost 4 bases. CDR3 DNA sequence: TGTGCCAGCTCAACCATCGCGGGAGCAGATACGCAGTATTTT. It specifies CASSTIAGADTQYF.

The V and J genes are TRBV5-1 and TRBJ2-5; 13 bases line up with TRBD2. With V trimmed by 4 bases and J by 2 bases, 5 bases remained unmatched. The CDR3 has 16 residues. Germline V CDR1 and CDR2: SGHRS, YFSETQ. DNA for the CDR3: TGCGCCAGCAGCAGGACTAGCGGGAGATCTCAAGAGACCCAGTACTTC. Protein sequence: CASSRTSGRSQETQYF.

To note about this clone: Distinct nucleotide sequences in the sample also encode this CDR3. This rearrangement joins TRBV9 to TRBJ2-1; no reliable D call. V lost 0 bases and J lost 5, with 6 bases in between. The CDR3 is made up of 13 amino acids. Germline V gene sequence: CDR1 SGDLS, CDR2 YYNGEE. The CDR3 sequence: CASSVGTNNEQFF. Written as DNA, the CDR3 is TGTGCCAGCAGCGTAGGAACCAACAATGAGCAGTTCTTC.